Here is one T cell receptor beta chain with its context. The data are from a study of blood T cell repertoires in COVID-19. On the study more broadly: Sample material is recorded as cDNA or gDNA derived from T cells, B-cell-depleted T cells, or PBMCs.

Residents of 24 US areas, aged roughly 18 to 89 years, made up the participants. The CDR3 contains 13 residues. V gave up 3 bases and J gave up 2 bases, with 8 bases separating them. TCRdb keeps only in-frame clones here, not all; method: immunoSEQ multiplex PCR. The repertoire includes approximately 250,000 clones, over 80% of them detected once, and approximately 4% sits in the top ten. The TCR comes from a woman in her thirties with acute COVID-19. The sequenced sample consisted of PBMCs or T cells enriched from blood (not recorded which). V and J are TRBV12-3 or TRBV12-4 and TRBJ2-7; D unclear. CDR3 sequence reads: CASSLLAPYEQYF. In DNA, the CDR3 is TGTGCCAGCAGTTTGTTGGCCCCCTACGAGCAGTACTTC.